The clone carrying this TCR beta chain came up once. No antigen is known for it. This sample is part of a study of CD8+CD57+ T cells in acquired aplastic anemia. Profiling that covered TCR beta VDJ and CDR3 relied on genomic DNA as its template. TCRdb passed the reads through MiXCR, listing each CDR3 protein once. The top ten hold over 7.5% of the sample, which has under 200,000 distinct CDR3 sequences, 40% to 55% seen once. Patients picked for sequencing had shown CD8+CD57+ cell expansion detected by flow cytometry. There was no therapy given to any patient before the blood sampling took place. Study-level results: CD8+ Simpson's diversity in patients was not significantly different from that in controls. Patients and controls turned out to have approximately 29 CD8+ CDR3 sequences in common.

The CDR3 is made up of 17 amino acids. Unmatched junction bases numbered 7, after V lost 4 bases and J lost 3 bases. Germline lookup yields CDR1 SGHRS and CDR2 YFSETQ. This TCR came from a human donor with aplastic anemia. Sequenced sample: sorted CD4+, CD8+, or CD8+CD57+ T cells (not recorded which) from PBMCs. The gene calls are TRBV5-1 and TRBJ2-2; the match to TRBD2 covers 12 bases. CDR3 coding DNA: TGCGCCAGCAGCCTTCGACTAGCGGGAGTGGACACCGGGGAGCTGTTTTTT. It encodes CASSLRLAGVDTGELFF.